This TCR beta chain came from a study of shared clonotypes between healthy human individuals. Study-wide results and limits: A handful of donors showed sharing of about 5.5% of naive CD4 clonotypes. Blood was the sole source, and tissue repertoires probably differ. Clonotypes which were not shared had lower generation probabilities than clonotypes that all four donors shared.

This CDR3 comprises 14 residues. V lost 4 bases, J lost 5 bases, and 11 bases lay in between. CDR1 is SNHLY and CDR2 is FYNNEI in the germline V gene. The assay was immunoSEQ multiplex PCR, and TCRdb's table has in-frame clones only and misses some. The sample contains around 600,000 clones, more than 95% of which appear only once. This clone appeared once. The antigen is not known. Sequenced material: naive CD4+ T cells sorted from blood. Subset described: CD45RA+ positively selected. The TCR comes from a woman in her twenties or thirties in good health. The J gene is TRBJ2-2, the V gene TRBV2, with D unclear. CDR3 amino acids: CASSGRQRTGELFF. The DNA of the CDR3 is TGTGCCAGCAGTGGGAGACAAAGAACCGGGGAGCTGTTTTTT.